This TCR beta chain appears in the sequencing data of a study of STAT5B mutations in CD4+ large granular lymphocyte leukemia. The study's findings and limits: Without HLA matching, higher CD4+ than CD8+ T-LGLL clonality could reflect small sample size. Top patient clones used TRBV06 genes more often: 8/27 versus 2/35 in controls.

In regard to this clone: Its specificity is unknown.

The survey-level immunoSEQ assay was used. Here immunoSEQ multiplex PCR was the method, and the copy in TCRdb shows in-frame clones only, minus some. Of more than 30,000 clones in the sample, 85% to 90% were seen once. With V trimmed by 7 bases and J by 0 bases, 15 bases remained unmatched. This CDR3 contains 19 residues. From germline, CDR1 is LNHDA and CDR2 SQIVND (reference sequence). The rearrangement joins TRBV19 to TRBJ1-5, with 10 bases aligning to TRBD1. Sequenced input: CD4+ T cells from blood buffy coats. This TCR derives from a human donor in good health. CDR3 nucleotide sequence: TGTGCCAGTAATATTCCGGGACAGGGGTCCTTCTATAGCAATCAGCCCCAGCATTTT. This sequence encodes CASNIPGQGSFYSNQPQHF.